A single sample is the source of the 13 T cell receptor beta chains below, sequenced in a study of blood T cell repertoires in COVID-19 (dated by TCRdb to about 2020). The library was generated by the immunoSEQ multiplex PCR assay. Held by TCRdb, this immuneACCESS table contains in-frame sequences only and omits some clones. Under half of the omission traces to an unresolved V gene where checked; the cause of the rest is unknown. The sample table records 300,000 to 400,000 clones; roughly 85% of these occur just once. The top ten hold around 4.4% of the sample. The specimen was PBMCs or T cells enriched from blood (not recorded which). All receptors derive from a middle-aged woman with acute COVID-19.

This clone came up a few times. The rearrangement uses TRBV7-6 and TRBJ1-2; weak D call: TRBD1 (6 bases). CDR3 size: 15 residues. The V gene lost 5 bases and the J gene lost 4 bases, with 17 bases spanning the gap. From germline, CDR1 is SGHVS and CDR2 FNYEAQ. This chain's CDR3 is CASSPGGGHLYGYTF. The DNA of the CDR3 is TGTGCCAGCAGCCCCGGCGGGGGACATCTCTATGGCTACACCTTC.

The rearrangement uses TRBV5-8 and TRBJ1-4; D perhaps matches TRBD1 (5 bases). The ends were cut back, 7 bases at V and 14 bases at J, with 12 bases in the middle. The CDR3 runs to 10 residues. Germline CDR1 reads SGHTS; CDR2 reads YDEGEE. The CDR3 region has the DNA TGTGCCAGCGGCGGGGGAGGGCTGTTTTTT. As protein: CASGGGGLFF.

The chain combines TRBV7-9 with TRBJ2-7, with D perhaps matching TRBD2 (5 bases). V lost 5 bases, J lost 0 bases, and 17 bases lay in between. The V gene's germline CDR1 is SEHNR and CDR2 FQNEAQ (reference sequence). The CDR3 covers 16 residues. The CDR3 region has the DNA TGTGCCAGCAGCCTAGGTGGAGGCACGATCTCCTACGAGCAGTACTTC. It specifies CASSLGGGTISYEQYF.

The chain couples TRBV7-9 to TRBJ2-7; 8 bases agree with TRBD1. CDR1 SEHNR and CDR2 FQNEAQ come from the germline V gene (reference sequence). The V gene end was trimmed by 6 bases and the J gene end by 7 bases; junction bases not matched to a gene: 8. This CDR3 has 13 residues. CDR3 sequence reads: CASSPGGFGEQYF. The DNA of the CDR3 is TGTGCCAGCAGTCCAGGGGGCTTTGGGGAGCAGTACTTC. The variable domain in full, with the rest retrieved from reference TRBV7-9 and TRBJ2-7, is DTGVSQNPRHKITKRGQNVTFRCDPISEHNRLYWYRQTLGQGPEFLTYFQNEAQLEKSRLLSDRFSAERPKGSFSTLEIQRTEQGDSAMYLCASSPGGFGEQYFGPGTRLTVT.

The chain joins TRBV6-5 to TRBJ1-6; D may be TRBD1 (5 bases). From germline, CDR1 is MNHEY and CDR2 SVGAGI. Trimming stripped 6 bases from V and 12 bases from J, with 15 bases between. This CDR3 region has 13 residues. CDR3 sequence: CASRAQGGEPLHF. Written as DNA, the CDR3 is TGTGCCAGCAGGGCCCAGGGTGGAGAACCCCTCCACTTT.

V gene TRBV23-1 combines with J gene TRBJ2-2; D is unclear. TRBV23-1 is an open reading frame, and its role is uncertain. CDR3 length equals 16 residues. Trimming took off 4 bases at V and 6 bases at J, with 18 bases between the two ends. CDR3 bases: TGCGCCAGCAGTCGAGGCATAGAGGTATCGGCCGGGGAGCTGTTTTTT. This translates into CASSRGIEVSAGELFF.

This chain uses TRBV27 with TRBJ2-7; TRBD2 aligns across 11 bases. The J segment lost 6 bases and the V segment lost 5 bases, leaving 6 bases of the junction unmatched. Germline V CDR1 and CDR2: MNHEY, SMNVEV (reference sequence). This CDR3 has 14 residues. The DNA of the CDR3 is TGTGCCAGCAGTCTCGGACTAGCGGGCCGCGAGCAGTACTTC. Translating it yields CASSLGLAGREQYF.

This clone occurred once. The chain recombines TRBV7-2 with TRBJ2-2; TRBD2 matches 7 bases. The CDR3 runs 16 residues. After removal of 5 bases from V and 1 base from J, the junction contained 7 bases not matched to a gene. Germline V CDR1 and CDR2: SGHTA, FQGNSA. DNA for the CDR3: TGTGCCAGCAGCCTTCTAGCGGCCAGGAACACCGGGGAGCTGTTTTTT. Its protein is CASSLLAARNTGELFF.

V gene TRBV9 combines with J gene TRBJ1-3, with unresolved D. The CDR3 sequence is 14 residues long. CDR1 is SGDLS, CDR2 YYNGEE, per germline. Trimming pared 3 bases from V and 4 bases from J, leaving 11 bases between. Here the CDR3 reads CASSAPTRGNTIYF. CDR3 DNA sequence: TGTGCCAGCAGCGCCCCCACTAGGGGAAACACCATATATTTT.

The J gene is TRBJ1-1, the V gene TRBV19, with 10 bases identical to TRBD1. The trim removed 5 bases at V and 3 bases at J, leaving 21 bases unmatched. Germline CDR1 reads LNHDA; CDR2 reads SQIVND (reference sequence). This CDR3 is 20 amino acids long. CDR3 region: CASSVGQGLGTWMGDTEAFF. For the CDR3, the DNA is TGTGCCAGTAGTGTGGGACAGGGGCTTGGGACGTGGATGGGTGACACTGAAGCTTTCTTT. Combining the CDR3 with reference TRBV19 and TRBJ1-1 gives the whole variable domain DGGITQSPKYLFRKEGQNVTLSCEQNLNHDAMYWYRQDPGQGLRLIYYSQIVNDFQKGDIAEGYSVSREKKESFPLTVTSAQKNPTAFYLCASSVGQGLGTWMGDTEAFFGQGTRLTVV.

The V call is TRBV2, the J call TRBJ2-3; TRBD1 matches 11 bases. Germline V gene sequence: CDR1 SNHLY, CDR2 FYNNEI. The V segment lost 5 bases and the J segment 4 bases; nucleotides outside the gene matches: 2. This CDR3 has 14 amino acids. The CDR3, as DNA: TGTGCCAGCAGTAGGGACAGGGGGTCAGATACGCAGTATTTT. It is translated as CASSRDRGSDTQYF.

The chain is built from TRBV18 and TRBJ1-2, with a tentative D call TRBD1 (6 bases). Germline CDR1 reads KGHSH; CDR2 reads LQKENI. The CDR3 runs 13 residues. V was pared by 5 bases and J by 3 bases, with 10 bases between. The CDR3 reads CASSSTGDYGYTF. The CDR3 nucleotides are TGTGCCAGCTCATCGACAGGAGACTATGGCTACACCTTC.

CDR3 sequence reads: CASSSSPGTASYEQYF. CDR3 sequence (DNA): TGTGCCAGCAGTTCTTCTCCCGGGACAGCCTCCTACGAGCAGTACTTC. V is TRBV7-8 and J is TRBJ2-7; TRBD1 aligns across 7 bases. Trimming removed 6 bases from V and 0 bases from J; junction bases left unmatched: 11. The CDR3 covers 16 residues. Germline CDR1 is SGHVS and CDR2 is FQNEAQ.